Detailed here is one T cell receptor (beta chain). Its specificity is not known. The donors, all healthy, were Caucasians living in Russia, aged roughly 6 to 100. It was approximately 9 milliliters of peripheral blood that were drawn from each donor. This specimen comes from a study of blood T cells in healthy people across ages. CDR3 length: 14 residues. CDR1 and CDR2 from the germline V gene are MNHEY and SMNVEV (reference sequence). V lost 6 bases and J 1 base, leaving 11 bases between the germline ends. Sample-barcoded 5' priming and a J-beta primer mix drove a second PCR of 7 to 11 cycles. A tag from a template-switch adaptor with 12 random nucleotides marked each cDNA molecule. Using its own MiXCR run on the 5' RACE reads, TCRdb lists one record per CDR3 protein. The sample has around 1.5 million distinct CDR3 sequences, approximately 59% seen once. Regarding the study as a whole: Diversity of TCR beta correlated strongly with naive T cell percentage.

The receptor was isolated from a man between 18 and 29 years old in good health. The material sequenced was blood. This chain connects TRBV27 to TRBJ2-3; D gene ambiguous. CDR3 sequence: CASSQYQGTDTQYF. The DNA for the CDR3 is TGTGCCAGCAGCCAGTATCAGGGCACAGATACGCAGTATTTT.